Listed below are T cell receptor beta chains from one sample, sequenced in a study of cytomegalovirus exposure and HLA in healthy donors. Assay: immunoSEQ multiplex PCR; the TCRdb copy retains only in-frame clones and omits some. The profile covers roughly 56,000 clones, with just under 95% appearing a single time and 2% to 2.5% taken by the ten largest. The sample was PBMCs. The receptors were gathered from a young man in good health and CMV-seronegative. The CDR3 runs from the conserved cysteine through the conserved F or W. Each record gives: V gene, D gene, J gene, CDR3 DNA, CDR3 protein. The D gene is left open where the match is weak.

V gene: TRBV6-1
D gene: .
J gene: TRBJ1-3
CDR3 DNA: TGTGCCAGCAGACCAACAGATAACTCTGGAAACACCATATATTTT
CDR3 protein: CASRPTDNSGNTIYF

V gene: TRBV6-4
D gene: TRBD2
J gene: TRBJ2-2
CDR3 DNA: TGTGCCAGCAGTGACTCCACTAGCGGTACCGGGGAGCTGTTTTTT
CDR3 protein: CASSDSTSGTGELFF

V gene: TRBV30
D gene: .
J gene: TRBJ2-4
CDR3 DNA: TGTGCCTGGATCGCCCGGGACATTCAGTACTTC
CDR3 protein: CAWIARDIQYF

V gene: TRBV14
D gene: TRBD1
J gene: TRBJ2-7
CDR3 DNA: TGTGCCAGCAGCCAAGGAGGGATGGGACAGCTATTCTACGAGCAGTACTTC
CDR3 protein: CASSQGGMGQLFYEQYF

V gene: TRBV2
D gene: .
J gene: TRBJ1-2
CDR3 DNA: TGTGCCAGCAGTGTTGACCGGGGGGGCTACACCTTC
CDR3 protein: CASSVDRGGYTF

V gene: TRBV2
D gene: .
J gene: TRBJ2-2
CDR3 DNA: TGTGCCAGCAGTGGACTAGCGAACACCGGGGAGCTGTTTTTT
CDR3 protein: CASSGLANTGELFF

V gene: TRBV30
D gene: .
J gene: TRBJ2-7
CDR3 DNA: TGTGCCTGGAGTACAGGGTACGAGCAGTACTTC
CDR3 protein: CAWSTGYEQYF

V gene: TRBV7-2
D gene: .
J gene: TRBJ2-1
CDR3 DNA: TGTGCCAGCAGCAGGACTACTGAGCAGTTCTTC
CDR3 protein: CASSRTTEQFF

V gene: TRBV19
D gene: .
J gene: TRBJ2-5
CDR3 DNA: TGTGCCAGTAGTATCGGCGGCTCCTATGAGACCCAGTACTTC
CDR3 protein: CASSIGGSYETQYF

V gene: TRBV7-8
D gene: .
J gene: TRBJ2-7
CDR3 DNA: TGTGCCAGCAGCGAAAGGGGCAGGGGTTTGGGGGAGCAGTACTTC
CDR3 protein: CASSERGRGLGEQYF

V gene: TRBV4-3
D gene: TRBD2
J gene: TRBJ2-3
CDR3 DNA: TGCGCCAGCAGCCTACTAGCGGGAGGGGGTGATACGCAGTATTTT
CDR3 protein: CASSLLAGGGDTQYF

V gene: TRBV4-2
D gene: .
J gene: TRBJ2-3
CDR3 DNA: TGTGCCAGCAGCCAAGATCTCGGGAGCACAGATACGCAGTATTTT
CDR3 protein: CASSQDLGSTDTQYF

V gene: TRBV20-1
D gene: .
J gene: TRBJ2-7
CDR3 DNA: TGCAGTGCTATATCCTACGAGCAGTACTTC
CDR3 protein: CSAISYEQYF